These 16 T cell receptor beta chains originate from one sample sequenced in a study of persistence of HIV-infected CD4 T cells. Cells were stimulated nonspecifically with anti-CD3/anti-CD28 magnetic beads. Responding CD4+ T cells were sorted by upregulation of both CD40 ligand and CD69. The immunoSEQ assay was version 4, run in survey mode. Sequenced by immunoSEQ multiplex PCR; TCRdb stores in-frame clones only, minus some. The table has approximately 44,000 clones, 89% seen once. Antigen specificity for these receptors is unknown. The material sequenced was CD4+ T cells sorted from PBMCs after 18-hour stimulation, taken from a patient who received antiretroviral therapy. Receptor source: an adult man with HIV who was CMV-seropositive.

On this clone: This same CDR3 is encoded by further DNA sequences in the sample. This chain connects TRBV6-1 to TRBJ1-1, with D possibly matching TRBD1 (5 bases). Between the trimmed V and J ends, which lost 2 bases and 1 base, there was a span of 5 bases. CDR3 length equals 13 residues. Germline loops: CDR1 MNHNS, CDR2 SASEGT. The CDR3 spells CASSETGNTEAFF. The CDR3 DNA reads as TGTGCCAGCAGTGAAACAGGGAACACTGAAGCTTTCTTT.

The J gene is TRBJ1-3, the V gene TRBV12-3 or TRBV12-4; D uncertain. The V end was cut by 3 bases, the J end by 4 bases, with 7 bases between. This CDR3 spans 13 amino acids. The CDR3 DNA follows: TGTGCCAGCAGTTTCAACAACGGAAACACCATATATTTT. Amino acid sequence: CASSFNNGNTIYF.

The CDR3 DNA reads as TGTGCCAGCAGCCCGGGACAGGGGGCTTGGGAGCAGTACTTC. Translating gives CASSPGQGAWEQYF. The chain links TRBV7-6 to TRBJ2-7, with TRBD1 matching 12 bases. The length of the CDR3 is 14 residues. From germline, CDR1 is SGHVS and CDR2 FNYEAQ. J gave up 7 bases and V 5 bases, and 6 bases lay outside the gene matches.

This clone was seen a few times. The chain links TRBV7-3 to TRBJ2-3, with 9 bases aligning to TRBD2. Trimming removed 4 bases from V and 3 bases from J; junction bases left unmatched: 8. The CDR3 runs 16 residues. Germline loops: CDR1 SGHTA, CDR2 FQGTGA. The CDR3 DNA sequence: TGTGCCAGCAGCTACCTTCCGACTAGCGGAACAGATACGCAGTATTTT. Translating gives CASSYLPTSGTDTQYF.

The chain employs TRBV20-1 and TRBJ1-2; D remains unclear. There are 11 residues in the CDR3. CDR1 is DFQATT and CDR2 is SNEGSKA in the germline V gene (reference sequence). The CDR3 region is CTGPINYGYTF. CDR3 nucleotides: TGCACCGGCCCTATTAACTATGGCTACACCTTC.

V is TRBV24-1 and J is TRBJ1-1; a possible D gene is TRBD1 (5 bases). V was shortened by 5 bases and J by 4 bases, with 13 bases between the two germline ends. This CDR3 is built from 14 residues. CDR1 and CDR2 (germline): KGHDR, SFDVKD. Here the CDR3 reads CATSAQGGSTEAFF. The CDR3 nucleotides are TGTGCCACCAGTGCCCAGGGAGGGAGCACTGAAGCTTTCTTT.

This sequence joins TRBV9 and TRBJ1-2; D unclear. This CDR3 region has 14 residues. Germline-derived CDR1 and CDR2 are SGDLS and YYNGEE. V dropped 3 bases and J dropped 2 bases, with 11 bases sitting between them. Here the CDR3 reads CASSGGRPNYGYTF. As DNA, the CDR3 is TGTGCCAGCAGCGGCGGACGACCCAACTATGGCTACACCTTC.

This sequence joins TRBV5-1 and TRBJ2-7; 7 nucleotides line up with TRBD1. The CDR3 is 15 amino acids. V lost 1 base, J lost 1 base, and 5 bases stayed unmatched. Germline CDR1 reads SGHRS; CDR2 reads YFSETQ. CDR3 nucleotides: TGCGCCAGCAGCTTGAATCAGGGGGATTCCTACGAGCAGTACTTC. It yields the protein CASSLNQGDSYEQYF.

The chain is built from TRBV28 and TRBJ1-5; D is unclear. V was shortened by 2 bases and J by 0 bases, with 8 bases between the two germline ends. The germline V gene has CDR1 MDHEN and CDR2 SYDVKM. This CDR3 is built from 15 residues. The CDR3 nucleotides read TGTGCCAGCAGTTTAGACACTTATAGCAATCAGCCCCAGCATTTT. Its protein is CASSLDTYSNQPQHF.

This chain uses TRBV4-1 with TRBJ1-1; D is unresolved. The CDR3 covers 14 residues. Germline loops: CDR1 MGHRA, CDR2 YSYEKL. V was pared by 1 base and J by 7 bases, with 13 bases between. The CDR3: CASSQVIQSLEAFF. The CDR3 nucleotides are TGCGCCAGCAGCCAAGTAATTCAGTCGCTTGAAGCTTTCTTT.

The CDR3 protein is CASSAGGTGELFF. CDR3 nucleotide sequence: TGTGCCAGCAGCGCCGGGGGAACCGGGGAGCTGTTTTTT. The chain joins TRBV7-2 to TRBJ2-2, with D possibly TRBD2 on 6 matching bases. CDR3 length: 13 residues. Germline lookup yields CDR1 SGHTA and CDR2 FQGNSA. V lost 5 bases and J 5 bases, leaving 9 bases between the germline ends.

The chain couples TRBV19 to TRBJ1-2; D may be TRBD1 (6 bases). Trimming pared 6 bases from V and 8 bases from J, leaving 19 bases between. Germline V gives CDR1 LNHDA, CDR2 SQIVND (reference sequence). The CDR3 is 14 amino acids. The CDR3 loop is CASSPGGQSRGYTF. The CDR3 DNA reads TGTGCCAGTAGCCCGGGGGGCCAGTCCCGCGGCTACACCTTC.

The genes are TRBV18 and TRBJ1-1; 8 positions agree with TRBD1. Germline CDR1 reads KGHSH; CDR2 reads LQKENI. Unmatched junction bases numbered 8, after V lost 6 bases and J lost 5 bases. This CDR3 has 14 residues. CDR3 residues: CASSRGQEETEAFF. CDR3 sequence (DNA): TGTGCCAGCTCTCGGGGACAGGAAGAGACTGAAGCTTTCTTT.

This chain uses TRBV28 with TRBJ1-4; D is undetermined. V shed 10 bases and J shed 8 bases, with 14 bases lying between them. Germline assignment: CDR1 MDHEN and CDR2 SYDVKM. This CDR3 region has 12 residues. The CDR3 protein is CATRGDTEKLFF. CDR3 DNA sequence: TGTGCCACACGGGGAGACACGGAAAAACTGTTTTTT.

This sequence joins TRBV7-9 and TRBJ2-7, with 7 bases that match TRBD1. This CDR3 is 12 amino acids long. V lost 4 bases, J lost 5 bases, and 2 bases stayed unmatched. CDR1 is SEHNR, CDR2 FQNEAQ, per germline (reference sequence). CDR3 DNA: TGTGCCAGCAGCTCCACAGGGGACGAGCAGTACTTC. It yields the protein CASSSTGDEQYF.

The V gene is TRBV3-1 (or the pseudogene TRBV3-2), the J gene TRBJ1-2; D unclear. The germline V and J ends were trimmed by 7 bases and 0 bases, with 6 bases remaining between them. Germline V gives CDR1 LGHDT, CDR2 YNNKEL (reference sequence). The CDR3 spans 12 residues. The CDR3 region is CASTRANYGYTF. The CDR3 region has the DNA TGTGCCAGCACCCGAGCTAACTATGGCTACACCTTC.